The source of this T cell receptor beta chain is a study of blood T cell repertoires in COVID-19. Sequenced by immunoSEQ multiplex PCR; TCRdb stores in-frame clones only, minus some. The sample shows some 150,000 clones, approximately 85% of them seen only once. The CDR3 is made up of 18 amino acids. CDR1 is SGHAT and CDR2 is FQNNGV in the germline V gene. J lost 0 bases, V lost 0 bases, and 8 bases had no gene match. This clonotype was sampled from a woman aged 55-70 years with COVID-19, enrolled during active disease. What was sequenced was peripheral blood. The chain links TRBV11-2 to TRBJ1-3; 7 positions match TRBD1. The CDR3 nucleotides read TGTGCCAGCAGCTTAGATTTTGGGGGGACAGCCTCTGGAAACACCATATATTTT. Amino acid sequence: CASSLDFGGTASGNTIYF.